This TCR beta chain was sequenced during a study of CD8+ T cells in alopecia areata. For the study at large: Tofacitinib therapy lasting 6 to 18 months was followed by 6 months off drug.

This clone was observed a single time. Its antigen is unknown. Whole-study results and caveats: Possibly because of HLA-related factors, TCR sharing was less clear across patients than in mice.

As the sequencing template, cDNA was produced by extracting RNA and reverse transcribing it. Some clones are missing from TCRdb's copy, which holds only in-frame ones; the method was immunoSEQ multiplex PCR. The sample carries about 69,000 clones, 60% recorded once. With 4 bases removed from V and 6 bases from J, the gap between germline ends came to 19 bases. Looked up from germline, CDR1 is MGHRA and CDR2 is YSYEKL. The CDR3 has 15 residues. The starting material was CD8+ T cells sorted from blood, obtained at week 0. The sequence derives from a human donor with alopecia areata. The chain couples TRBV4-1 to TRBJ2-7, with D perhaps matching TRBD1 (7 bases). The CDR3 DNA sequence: TGCGCCAGCAGCCCAAGGCGGGACAGTCTGGGCGAGCAGTACTTC. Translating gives CASSPRRDSLGEQYF.